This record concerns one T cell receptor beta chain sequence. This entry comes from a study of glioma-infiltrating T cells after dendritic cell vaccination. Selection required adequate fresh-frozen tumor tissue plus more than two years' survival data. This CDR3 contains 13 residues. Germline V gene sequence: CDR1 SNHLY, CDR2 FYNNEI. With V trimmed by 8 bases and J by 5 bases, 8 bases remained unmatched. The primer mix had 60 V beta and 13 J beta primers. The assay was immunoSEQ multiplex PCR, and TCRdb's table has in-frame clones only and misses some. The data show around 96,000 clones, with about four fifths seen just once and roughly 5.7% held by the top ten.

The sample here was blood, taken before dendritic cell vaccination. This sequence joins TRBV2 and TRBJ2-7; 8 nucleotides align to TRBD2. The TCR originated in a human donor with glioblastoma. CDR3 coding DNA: TGTGCCAGCCGAGGACTAGCACCCCACGAGCAGTACTTC. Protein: CASRGLAPHEQYF.